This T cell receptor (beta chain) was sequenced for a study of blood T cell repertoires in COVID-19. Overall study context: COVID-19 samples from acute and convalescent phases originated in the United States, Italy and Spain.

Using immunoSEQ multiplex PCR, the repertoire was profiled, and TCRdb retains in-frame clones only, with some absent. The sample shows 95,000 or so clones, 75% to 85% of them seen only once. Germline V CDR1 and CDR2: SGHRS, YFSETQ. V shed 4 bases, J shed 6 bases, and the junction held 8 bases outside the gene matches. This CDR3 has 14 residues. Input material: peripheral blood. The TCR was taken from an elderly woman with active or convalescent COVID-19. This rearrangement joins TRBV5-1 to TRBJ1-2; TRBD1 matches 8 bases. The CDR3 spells CASSLPQGANGYTF. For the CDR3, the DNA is TGCGCCAGCAGCCTTCCCCAGGGGGCGAATGGCTACACCTTC.